These T cell receptor beta chains were read from a single sample in a study of blood T cell repertoires in COVID-19. Data came from immunoSEQ multiplex PCR; TCRdb stores just in-frame clones and leaves some out. Here the sample spans about 410,000 clones, 70% to 90% being singletons. Input material: peripheral blood. The receptors stem from a woman aged 25 to 45 with active or convalescent COVID-19. CDR3s include the opening cysteine and the closing phenylalanine or tryptophan. The order of the fields is J gene, V gene, clone size, D gene, CDR3 protein, CDR3 DNA. D genes are given only for firm matches. For some rows the clone size is stated as once, few or many, or as a class when expanded; others skip it.

>TRBJ1-2|TRBV11-1|.|TRBD1
CARRAGQGNYGYTF
TGTGCCAGGAGGGCGGGACAGGGAAACTATGGCTACACCTTC
>TRBJ1-1|TRBV5-1|.|TRBD1
CASSWGAGTANTEAFF
TGCGCCAGCAGCTGGGGGGCCGGGACAGCGAACACTGAAGCTTTCTTT
>TRBJ1-5|TRBV7-2|.|.
CASSFLNSNQPQHF
TGTGCCAGCAGCTTTCTAAATAGCAATCAGCCCCAGCATTTT
>TRBJ1-2|TRBV5-8|few|TRBD1
CASSFQQGLDGYTF
TGTGCCAGCAGCTTCCAACAGGGGTTGGATGGCTACACCTTC
>TRBJ1-1|TRBV5-1|once|.
CASTSGTAGVNTEAFF
TGCGCCAGCACCTCAGGAACGGCCGGTGTGAACACTGAAGCTTTCTTT
>TRBJ1-2|TRBV10-2|.|TRBD1
CASSEMGQGEYGYTF
TGCGCCAGCAGTGAGATGGGACAGGGCGAATATGGCTACACCTTC
>TRBJ2-1|TRBV20-1|.|TRBD1
CSAEDRDEQFF
TGCAGTGCTGAGGACAGGGATGAGCAGTTCTTC
>TRBJ2-1|TRBV5-8|.|TRBD1
CASSPRTGSSYNEQFF
TGTGCCAGCAGCCCAAGGACAGGGAGCTCCTACAATGAGCAGTTCTTC
>TRBJ2-1|TRBV6-5|.|.
CASNSNSYNEQFF
TGTGCCAGCAACTCTAACTCCTACAATGAGCAGTTCTTC
>TRBJ2-7|TRBV6-1|.|TRBD1
CASSEGTGPYEQYF
TGTGCCAGCAGTGAAGGGACAGGACCCTACGAGCAGTACTTC
>TRBJ2-3|TRBV19|.|.
CASSIVGGSTDTQYF
TGTGCCAGTAGTATTGTTGGGGGGTCCACAGATACGCAGTATTTT
>TRBJ1-5|TRBV10-3|.|.
CAISDSQGSNQPQHF
TGTGCCATCAGTGATTCTCAGGGGTCCAATCAGCCCCAGCATTTT
>TRBJ1-6|TRBV7-2|.|.
CASSSHWVEGSSYNSPLHF
TGTGCCAGCAGCTCCCATTGGGTTGAGGGTAGCTCCTATAATTCACCCCTCCACTTT
>TRBJ1-2|TRBV18|.|TRBD1
CASFLGQGASGYTF
TGTGCCAGCTTTTTGGGGCAGGGGGCATCGGGCTACACCTTC
>TRBJ2-7|TRBV25-1|.|.
CASSFGPPYEQYF
TGTGCCAGCAGTTTTGGGCCACCCTACGAGCAGTACTTC
>TRBJ2-7|TRBV10-2|.|TRBD2
CASSDTSGVGYEQYF
TGCGCCAGCAGTGACACTAGCGGGGTGGGCTACGAGCAGTACTTC
>TRBJ2-3|TRBV10-3|.|.
CAISEPSLVSGVPVASDTQYF
TGTGCCATCAGTGAGCCCTCTTTAGTTTCGGGGGTCCCCGTTGCGTCCGATACGCAGTATTTT
>TRBJ1-5|TRBV19|.|TRBD1
CASRDRVLNQPQHF
TGTGCCAGTAGAGACAGGGTCCTAAATCAGCCCCAGCATTTT
>TRBJ1-2|TRBV2|few|TRBD1
CASSGPGGITYGYTF
TGTGCCAGCAGTGGGCCAGGGGGGATTACCTATGGCTACACCTTC
>TRBJ2-2|TRBV25-1|.|.
CASRGGQGDTGELFF
TGTGCCAGCAGGGGGGGGCAGGGCGACACCGGGGAGCTGTTTTTT
>TRBJ2-5|TRBV3-1/TRBV3-2|.|.
CASSQDMVGGGETQYF
TGTGCCAGCAGCCAAGATATGGTAGGGGGGGGAGAGACCCAGTACTTC
>TRBJ1-2|TRBV9|once|.
CASRPGRGDYGYTF
TGTGCCAGCAGGCCCGGGCGGGGAGACTATGGCTACACCTTC
>TRBJ2-7|TRBV7-2|.|TRBD2
CASSLGLAGRSSYEQYF
TGTGCCAGCAGCCTAGGACTAGCGGGAAGAAGCTCCTACGAGCAGTACTTC
>TRBJ2-7|TRBV27|.|TRBD2
CASSHAGTRGYEQYF
TGTGCCAGCAGTCACGCCGGGACTAGGGGCTACGAGCAGTACTTC
>TRBJ2-3|TRBV6-5|.|.
CASSNRVRTDTQYF
TGTGCCAGCAGCAACAGGGTTAGGACAGATACGCAGTATTTT
>TRBJ1-2|TRBV4-1|.|TRBD1
CASSQITPSDRGGYGYTF
TGCGCCAGCAGCCAAATTACCCCCTCGGACAGGGGAGGCTATGGCTACACCTTC
>TRBJ1-6|TRBV10-3|.|TRBD1
CAISEGDRGNSPLHF
TGTGCCATCAGTGAGGGGGACAGGGGTAATTCACCCCTCCACTTT
>TRBJ1-1|TRBV6-1|.|TRBD1
CASSARTGPLNTEAFF
TGTGCCAGCAGTGCCCGGACAGGCCCCCTGAACACTGAAGCTTTCTTT
>TRBJ2-1|TRBV2|.|.
CASSERSQGPYEQFF
TGTGCCAGCAGTGAACGCAGCCAGGGGCCCTATGAGCAGTTCTTC
>TRBJ1-2|TRBV29-1|.|.
CSVEEVTGPYGYTF
TGCAGCGTTGAAGAGGTAACAGGGCCCTATGGCTACACCTTC
>TRBJ1-6|TRBV27|.|.
CASSPTIRDSPLHF
TGTGCCAGCAGTCCTACCATACGGGATTCACCCCTCCACTTT
>TRBJ1-6|TRBV3-1/TRBV3-2|.|TRBD1
CASSQGGTVSSPLHF
TGTGCCAGCAGCCAAGGAGGGACAGTTAGTTCACCCCTCCACTTT
>TRBJ1-2|TRBV27|.|TRBD1
CASSFAGGDGYTF
TGTGCCAGCAGTTTTGCAGGGGGTGATGGCTACACCTTC
>TRBJ1-4|TRBV6-5|.|.
CASSYRAANEKLFF
TGTGCCAGCAGTTACCGAGCCGCGAATGAAAAACTGTTTTTT
>TRBJ1-1|TRBV21-1|.|.
CASSQWLKTGGANTEAFF
TGTGCCAGCAGCCAATGGTTAAAGACAGGGGGCGCGAACACTGAAGCTTTCTTT
>TRBJ2-5|TRBV4-2|.|.
CASSQVPRGEETQYF
TGTGCCAGCAGCCAAGTCCCTAGAGGAGAGGAGACCCAGTACTTC
>TRBJ1-1|TRBV2|once|.
CASSWWANTEAFF
TGTGCCAGCAGTTGGTGGGCGAACACTGAAGCTTTCTTT
>TRBJ1-4|TRBV5-1|.|.
CASRDQGSGNEKLFF
TGCGCCAGCAGGGATCAGGGGAGCGGTAATGAAAAACTGTTTTTT
>TRBJ2-2|TRBV3-1/TRBV3-2|.|TRBD1
CASSQINRGPNTGELFF
TGTGCCAGCAGCCAAATTAACAGGGGACCGAACACCGGGGAGCTGTTTTTT
>TRBJ1-5|TRBV1|.|.
CTSSQAAGQGAGQPQHF
TGCACCAGCAGCCAAGCCGCGGGACAGGGGGCGGGCCAGCCCCAGCATTTT
>TRBJ1-1|TRBV6-5|.|.
CASSYRGGDTEAFF
TGTGCCAGCAGTTACAGGGGTGGGGACACTGAAGCTTTCTTT
>TRBJ2-6|TRBV2|.|TRBD1
CASRAGTGRTGANVLTF
TGTGCCAGCAGGGCCGGGACAGGGAGGACTGGGGCCAACGTCCTGACTTTC
>TRBJ1-4|TRBV6-4|.|.
CASSDPKLFF
TGTGCCAGCAGTGACCCTAAACTGTTTTTT
>TRBJ2-7|TRBV4-1|once|TRBD2
CASSQPTSGTYEQYF
TGCGCCAGCAGCCAACCGACTAGCGGTACCTACGAGCAGTACTTC
>TRBJ1-1|TRBV5-1|.|.
CASSLDFRGAFF
TGCGCCAGCAGCTTGGACTTCCGGGGAGCTTTCTTT
>TRBJ1-5|TRBV4-1|.|TRBD1
CASSQEMGTAYSNQPQHF
TGCGCCAGCAGCCAAGAGATGGGGACAGCTTATAGCAATCAGCCCCAGCATTTT
>TRBJ2-7|TRBV5-4|.|TRBD1
CASSLAGQGYIEQYF
TGTGCCAGCAGCTTGGCGGGACAGGGGTACATCGAGCAGTACTTC
>TRBJ1-3|TRBV12-5|few|TRBD1
CASALSGGGGNTIYF
TGTGCTAGTGCCTTGTCAGGGGGTGGTGGAAACACCATATATTTT
>TRBJ1-1|TRBV7-8|once|TRBD1
CASRTGQGTEAFF
TGTGCCAGCAGGACAGGACAGGGAACTGAAGCTTTCTTT
>TRBJ1-2|TRBV28|once|TRBD1
CASSKQGISYGYTF
TGTGCCAGCAGTAAACAGGGGATCAGTTATGGCTACACCTTC
>TRBJ2-1|TRBV27|.|TRBD2
CASRLGGLAGFKQFF
TGTGCCAGCAGGTTGGGAGGACTAGCGGGGTTTAAGCAGTTCTTC
>TRBJ2-7|TRBV19|.|.
CASNTGLGREQYF
TGTGCCAGTAATACAGGGCTCGGTAGGGAGCAGTACTTC
>TRBJ1-5|TRBV5-4|.|TRBD1
CASSFGQGNQPQHF
TGTGCCAGCAGCTTCGGACAGGGAAATCAGCCCCAGCATTTT